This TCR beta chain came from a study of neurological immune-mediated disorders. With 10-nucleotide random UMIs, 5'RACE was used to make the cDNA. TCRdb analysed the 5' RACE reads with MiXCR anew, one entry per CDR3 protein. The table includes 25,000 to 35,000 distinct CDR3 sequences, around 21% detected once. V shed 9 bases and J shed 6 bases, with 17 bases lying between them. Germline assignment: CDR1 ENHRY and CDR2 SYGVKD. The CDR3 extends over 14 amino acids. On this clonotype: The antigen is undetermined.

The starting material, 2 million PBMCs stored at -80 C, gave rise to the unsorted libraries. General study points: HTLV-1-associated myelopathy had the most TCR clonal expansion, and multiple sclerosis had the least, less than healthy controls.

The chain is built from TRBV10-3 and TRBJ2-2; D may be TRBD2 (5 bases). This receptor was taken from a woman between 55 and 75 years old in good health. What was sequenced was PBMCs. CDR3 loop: CAIRPQEAPGELFF. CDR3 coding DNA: TGTGCCATACGACCCCAGGAGGCTCCCGGGGAGCTGTTTTTT.